Listed below are T cell receptor beta chains from one sample, sequenced in a study of T cell changes during pregnancy in multiple sclerosis. Sequencing used immunoSEQ multiplex PCR; TCRdb keeps in-frame clones, though not all of them. Here the sample spans 10,000 to 13,000 clones, approximately 90% being singletons. Sample: CD8+ T cells from peripheral blood mononuclear cells, taken in the first trimester of pregnancy. The receptors originated from a female donor in good health, enrolled as a control in a pregnancy study. Each CDR3 is given with its conserved first and last residue. A D gene is named only where the DNA matches it firmly. Size tells how often a clone was seen (once, few, many) or the class of an expanded clone, and some rows leave it out.

clone size	D gene	V gene	J gene	CDR3 protein	CDR3 DNA
NA	NA	TRBV25-1	TRBJ1-2	CASSEGRAQGYTF	TGTGCCAGCAGTGAAGGCAGGGCACAAGGCTACACCTTC
NA	NA	TRBV9	TRBJ1-4	CASSDPEGESAGVEKLFF	TGTGCCAGCAGCGACCCGGAAGGGGAAAGCGCTGGGGTTGAAAAACTGTTTTTT
NA	NA	TRBV19	TRBJ2-2	CASTIRGGTTGELFF	TGTGCCAGTACCATCCGGGGTGGTACCACCGGGGAGCTGTTTTTT
NA	NA	TRBV6-5	TRBJ1-1	CASSYKQGWTEAFF	TGTGCCAGCAGTTACAAGCAGGGATGGACTGAAGCTTTCTTT
NA	NA	TRBV7-2	TRBJ2-7	CASSWSDGNSYEQYF	TGTGCCAGCAGCTGGTCCGACGGGAACTCCTACGAGCAGTACTTC
NA	NA	TRBV7-9	TRBJ1-1	CASSFLPRGGNTEAFF	TGTGCCAGCAGCTTTCTCCCCAGAGGGGGGAACACTGAAGCTTTCTTT
NA	NA	TRBV4-3	TRBJ2-1	CASSQARGGLYNEQFF	TGCGCCAGCAGCCAAGCTAGGGGGGGACTCTACAATGAGCAGTTCTTC
NA	TRBD1	TRBV7-9	TRBJ2-7	CASSWLTGGGYEQYF	TGTGCCAGCAGTTGGCTCACAGGGGGTGGCTACGAGCAGTACTTC
NA	NA	TRBV7-9	TRBJ1-5	CASSLAGGEQPQHF	TGTGCCAGCAGCTTAGCAGGGGGTGAACAGCCCCAGCATTTT
NA	TRBD1	TRBV5-3	TRBJ1-4	CARSRDRTNEKLFF	TGTGCCAGAAGCCGGGACAGGACTAATGAAAAACTGTTTTTT
NA	NA	TRBV7-9	TRBJ1-1	CASSNRIMNTEAFF	TGTGCCAGCAGCAACAGGATAATGAACACTGAAGCTTTCTTT
NA	NA	TRBV11-2	TRBJ2-5	CASSLSQTQYF	TGTGCCAGCAGCTTAAGCCAGACCCAGTACTTC
NA	TRBD2	TRBV5-4	TRBJ2-7	CASSLGGGTYEQYF	TGTGCCAGCAGCTTGGGCGGGGGGACCTACGAGCAGTACTTC
NA	NA	TRBV27	TRBJ2-2	CASISGPGELFF	TGTGCCAGCATCTCTGGGCCCGGGGAGCTGTTTTTT
NA	NA	TRBV6-1	TRBJ1-4	CASSEAGGVEKLFF	TGTGCCAGCAGTGAAGCCGGAGGGGTGGAAAAACTGTTTTTT
large	NA	TRBV10-3	TRBJ1-3	CANRDNSGNTIYF	TGTGCCAACCGGGACAACTCTGGAAACACCATATATTTT
NA	TRBD2	TRBV29-1	TRBJ2-1	CSVEETSGSFYNEQFF	TGCAGCGTTGAAGAAACTAGCGGGTCATTCTACAATGAGCAGTTCTTC
NA	NA	TRBV28	TRBJ1-2	CASRETGTANYGYTF	TGTGCCAGCAGGGAAACCGGGACTGCTAACTATGGCTACACCTTC
NA	NA	TRBV10-1	TRBJ2-2	CASILERQENTGELFF	TGCGCCAGCATCCTCGAACGACAGGAAAACACCGGGGAGCTGTTTTTT
NA	TRBD1	TRBV19	TRBJ1-6	CASSRALIGTGSPSPLHF	TGTGCCAGTAGCCGCGCCTTAATCGGGACAGGCTCACCTTCACCCCTCCACTTT
NA	TRBD1	TRBV5-1	TRBJ2-7	CASRFSPGQYYEQYF	TGCGCCAGCAGATTTTCTCCGGGACAGTACTACGAGCAGTACTTC
NA	NA	TRBV18	TRBJ2-7	CASSRSFGQLSAYEQYF	TGTGCCAGCTCACGATCCTTCGGACAGCTATCAGCCTACGAGCAGTACTTC
NA	TRBD2	TRBV9	TRBJ2-1	CASSPSGGYNEQFF	TGTGCCAGCAGCCCTAGCGGGGGATACAATGAGCAGTTCTTC
NA	NA	TRBV9	TRBJ1-1	CASSVDGRNTEAFF	TGTGCCAGCAGCGTAGACGGGAGGAACACTGAAGCTTTCTTT
NA	TRBD1	TRBV4-3	TRBJ2-7	CASSQDRGQGGDEQYF	TGCGCCAGCAGCCAAGATAGGGGACAGGGAGGGGACGAGCAGTACTTC
NA	NA	TRBV7-9	TRBJ2-7	CASSATGQAYEQYF	TGTGCCAGCAGCGCCACGGGACAAGCCTACGAGCAGTACTTC
NA	TRBD2	TRBV2	TRBJ2-1	CASLLAGYNEQFF	TGTGCCAGCTTATTAGCGGGGTACAATGAGCAGTTCTTC
NA	TRBD1	TRBV9	TRBJ2-7	CASSQGQGSSYEQYF	TGTGCCAGCAGCCAAGGACAGGGAAGTTCCTACGAGCAGTACTTC
NA	TRBD1	TRBV9	TRBJ1-2	CASSERLGQEGNGYTF	TGTGCCAGCAGCGAACGATTGGGACAGGAGGGGAATGGCTACACCTTC
NA	NA	TRBV4-2	TRBJ2-7	CASSQNTGNDYEQYF	TGTGCCAGCAGCCAGAATACAGGGAACGACTACGAGCAGTACTTC
NA	NA	TRBV6-4	TRBJ2-6	CASSVAPGAGANVLTF	TGTGCCAGCAGTGTGGCGCCAGGGGCTGGGGCCAACGTCCTGACTTTC
NA	NA	TRBV29-1	TRBJ2-6	CSVDPGTGANVLTF	TGCAGCGTTGATCCGGGAACTGGGGCCAACGTCCTGACTTTC
NA	TRBD1	TRBV4-3	TRBJ1-2	CASSQQTGGYGYTF	TGCGCCAGCAGCCAGCAGACAGGGGGCTATGGCTACACCTTC
NA	NA	TRBV5-1	TRBJ2-7	CASSLADLDLTYEQYF	TGCGCCAGCAGCTTGGCCGACCTGGACTTGACCTACGAGCAGTACTTC
few	NA	TRBV11-2	TRBJ2-3	CASSGRDSLHTDTQYF	TGTGCCAGCAGCGGCCGGGACTCCCTTCACACAGATACGCAGTATTTT
NA	TRBD2	TRBV9	TRBJ2-3	CASSAGGTDTQYF	TGTGCCAGCAGTGCGGGGGGCACAGATACGCAGTATTTT
NA	TRBD1	TRBV19	TRBJ1-1	CASSGQDRGSTEAFF	TGTGCCAGTAGTGGCCAAGACAGGGGGTCGACTGAAGCTTTCTTT
NA	TRBD2	TRBV4-2	TRBJ2-7	CASSRGGTYEQYF	TGTGCCAGCAGCCGGGGGGGAACCTACGAGCAGTACTTC
NA	TRBD1	TRBV29-1	TRBJ2-7	CSVVRQGYSYEQYF	TGCAGCGTGGTAAGACAGGGGTACTCCTACGAGCAGTACTTC
once	TRBD2	TRBV2	TRBJ2-3	CASSEVEGLAIVTDTQYF	TGTGCCAGCAGTGAAGTCGAGGGACTAGCAATTGTCACAGATACGCAGTATTTT
NA	NA	TRBV4-1	TRBJ1-1	CASSQLLVSWAFF	TGCGCCAGCAGCCAATTATTGGTCAGTTGGGCTTTCTTT